A selection of T cell receptor beta chains follows, all from one sample in a study of PD-L1 blockade in urothelial cancer. Measured with immunoSEQ multiplex PCR; TCRdb has only the in-frame clones, and not every one. The data contain approximately 71,000 clones, 80% to 85% of them singletons. The material sequenced was PBMCs, taken around atezolizumab (anti-PD-L1) treatment. All receptors derive from a woman aged 65 to 85 with urothelial cancer. Both conserved end residues are part of each CDR3. A D gene is named only where the DNA matches it firmly. Rows may omit the clone size; those that give it use once, few, many or a size class.

TRBD1,TRBJ2-5,NA,TRBV5-1,TGCGCCAGCAGCGTAGGGACAGCGCAAGAGACCCAGTACTTC,CASSVGTAQETQYF
NA,TRBJ2-1,few,TRBV2,TGTGCCAGCAGTGAAGTGGGCGAGTATGAGCAGTTCTTC,CASSEVGEYEQFF
TRBD2,TRBJ2-7,NA,TRBV4-1,TGCGCCAGCAGCCTACGGACTAGCGTTTCATACGAGCAGTACTTC,CASSLRTSVSYEQYF
TRBD1,TRBJ2-2,NA,TRBV4-1,TGCGCCAGCAGCCAACGCACCGGGACAGGGAGGACCGGGGAGCTGTTTTTT,CASSQRTGTGRTGELFF
NA,TRBJ1-1,NA,TRBV5-1,TGCGCCAGCAGCCTAACTCAGGCCGAAGCTTTCTTT,CASSLTQAEAFF
TRBD1,TRBJ1-2,NA,TRBV4-1,TGCGCCAGCAGCCGCGACCCGGGACAGGGACTGGGGGACTATGGCTACACCTTC,CASSRDPGQGLGDYGYTF
NA,TRBJ1-4,NA,TRBV6-1,TGTGCCAGCAGTCAAGGACAGTTTAATGAAAAACTGTTTTTT,CASSQGQFNEKLFF
NA,TRBJ2-2,NA,TRBV4-3,TGCGCCAGCAGCCAAGTAGGGACACAGGGCGGGGAGCTGTTTTTT,CASSQVGTQGGELFF
TRBD1,TRBJ2-7,NA,TRBV14,TGTGCCAGCAGCCAAGATTCCCTTGTCTCGTGGGGGACAGGGTCGTACGAGCAGTACTTC,CASSQDSLVSWGTGSYEQYF
NA,TRBJ2-7,once,TRBV6-1,TGTGCCAACGGAGACTCGCTCTACGAGCAGTACTTC,CANGDSLYEQYF
NA,TRBJ1-4,NA,TRBV11-2,TGTGCCAGCAGCTTATATTGGGGGGTTACAACTAATGAAAAACTGTTTTTT,CASSLYWGVTTNEKLFF
TRBD1,TRBJ2-7,NA,TRBV7-3,TGTGCCAGCAGCTTAGACAGGGCCTACGAGCAGTACTTC,CASSLDRAYEQYF
NA,TRBJ1-5,NA,TRBV19,TGTGCCAGTAGTATCGACATTCCGAGTCAGCCCCAGCATTTT,CASSIDIPSQPQHF
TRBD2,TRBJ2-1,NA,TRBV9,TGTGCCAGCAGCGTGACTAGCGGTAACAATGAGCAGTTCTTC,CASSVTSGNNEQFF
NA,TRBJ2-7,NA,TRBV2,TGTGCCAGCAGTGAAACCTCCCTTAGGGGCGAGCAGTACTTC,CASSETSLRGEQYF
TRBD1,TRBJ2-5,NA,TRBV7-6,TGTGCCAGCAGCCCGGGACAGGTTGAGGGGCTTAACCAGTACTTC,CASSPGQVEGLNQYF
NA,TRBJ1-1,NA,TRBV19,TGTGCCAGTAGAGTATGGGCAGAAGGATGGAGGGAGATGAACACTGAAGCTTTCTTT,CASRVWAEGWREMNTEAFF
TRBD2,TRBJ2-7,NA,TRBV5-4,TGTGCCAGCAGCTTGGTGGCTAGCGGGAGTTACGAGCAGTACTTC,CASSLVASGSYEQYF
NA,TRBJ1-6,NA,TRBV19,TGTGCCAGTAGTATAGGAGACAGCTCCTATAATTCACCCCTCCACTTT,CASSIGDSSYNSPLHF
NA,TRBJ2-7,NA,TRBV2,TGTGCCAGCAGACCCGATAGTGCCGAGCAGTACTTC,CASRPDSAEQYF
TRBD1,TRBJ1-2,NA,TRBV29-1,TGCAGCGTTGATCCCGGGACAGAAAGTGGCTACACCTTC,CSVDPGTESGYTF
TRBD1,TRBJ1-5,NA,TRBV4-1,TGCGCCAGCAGCCCCCTAGGACAGGGCTATAGCAATCAGCCCCAGCATTTT,CASSPLGQGYSNQPQHF
TRBD1,TRBJ1-4,NA,TRBV4-1,TGCGCCAGCAGCCCAGTCGTGGGACAGGGGGATGAAAAACTGTTTTTT,CASSPVVGQGDEKLFF
NA,TRBJ2-2,NA,TRBV11-2,TGTGCCAGCAGCTCGGCTCCAGGGGCGGGCGGGGAGCTGTTTTTT,CASSSAPGAGGELFF
TRBD2,TRBJ2-2,few,TRBV7-2,TGTGCCAGCAGCTTAATCGGTAGCGGGGTCACCGGGGAGCTGTTTTTT,CASSLIGSGVTGELFF
TRBD2,TRBJ2-1,NA,TRBV7-3,TGTGCCAGCAGCTTAACGGGACTAGCGGCACTCAATGAGCAGTTCTTC,CASSLTGLAALNEQFF
TRBD1,TRBJ1-1,NA,TRBV19,TGTGCCAGTAGACCGAGCCCCTACCAAGGGGGCGGAACTGAAGCTTTCTTT,CASRPSPYQGGGTEAFF
TRBD1,TRBJ2-7,few,TRBV5-8,TGTGCCAGCAGACAGCAGACAGGGGGCTACGAGCAGTACTTC,CASRQQTGGYEQYF
NA,TRBJ1-6,NA,TRBV15,TGTGCCACCAGCAGAGACAGGGGAAGGTATTCACCCCTCCACTTT,CATSRDRGRYSPLHF
NA,TRBJ1-4,NA,TRBV7-2,TGTGCCAGCAGCTTATCTGCAACTAATGAAAAACTGTTTTTT,CASSLSATNEKLFF
NA,TRBJ2-7,NA,TRBV28,TGTGCCAGCAGTTCGGCGGGCGGGATCTACGAGCAGTACTTC,CASSSAGGIYEQYF
TRBD1,TRBJ1-2,NA,TRBV27,TGTGCCAGCAGTTTAAAGCCGGACAGGGTTAACTATGGCTACACCTTC,CASSLKPDRVNYGYTF
TRBD2,TRBJ2-1,NA,TRBV5-6,TGTGCCAGCAGCTTGGCTAGACTAGCGGGGATCGTGCCTCGGAATGAGCAGTTCTTC,CASSLARLAGIVPRNEQFF
NA,TRBJ1-4,NA,TRBV4-3,TGCGCCAGCAGCCGGATTACAGGAGCAACTAATGAAAAACTGTTTTTT,CASSRITGATNEKLFF
TRBD2,TRBJ2-1,NA,TRBV19,TGTGCCAGTAGTATAGGACTAGCGGGAGTCCCCCGAGACAATGAGCAGTTCTTC,CASSIGLAGVPRDNEQFF
TRBD1,TRBJ2-5,NA,TRBV2,TGTGCCAGCGGGATCCGACAGGGTCCCCAAGAGACCCAGTACTTC,CASGIRQGPQETQYF
NA,TRBJ2-7,NA,TRBV28,TGTGCCAGCACAAGTCAGGGCACCTCCTACGAGCAGTACTTC,CASTSQGTSYEQYF
NA,TRBJ1-1,NA,TRBV2,TGTGCCAGCAGGAGGGAGTCCCGAACTGAAGCTTTCTTT,CASRRESRTEAFF
TRBD1,TRBJ2-5,once,TRBV27,TGTGCCAGCAGTCAAGGGACAGCACTCCAAGAGACCCAGTACTTC,CASSQGTALQETQYF
NA,TRBJ1-2,NA,TRBV6-1,TGTGCCAGCAGCCCGGGTGAGGTCCTGGTCGGTGGCTACACCTTC,CASSPGEVLVGGYTF
NA,TRBJ1-4,NA,TRBV7-9,TGTGCCAGCACCCTTTCGGGGGTTGAAAAACTGTTTTTT,CASTLSGVEKLFF
NA,TRBJ1-4,NA,TRBV4-3,TGCGCCAGCAGCCAAGACAGGGGTAATGAAAAACTGTTTTTT,CASSQDRGNEKLFF
NA,TRBJ2-2,NA,TRBV9,TGTGCCAGCAGCGTAGGAGGAGCCGGAATGGACACCGGGGAGCTGTTTTTT,CASSVGGAGMDTGELFF
NA,TRBJ2-3,NA,TRBV6-1,TGTGCCAGCAGTGAGGTTGGCAGGGTAGGAGAAGCTACGCAGTATTTT,CASSEVGRVGEATQYF
TRBD2,TRBJ2-1,NA,TRBV7-3,TGTGCCAGCAGCTTCGACGGGAGGGTGAACAATGAGCAGTTCTTC,CASSFDGRVNNEQFF
NA,TRBJ2-1,NA,TRBV9,TGTGCCAGCAGCGTCATGGCAGCGACCAATGAGCAGTTCTTC,CASSVMAATNEQFF
NA,TRBJ1-3,NA,TRBV7-2,TGTGCCAGCAGCTTACGGGGGGAGTCTACTGGAAACACCATATATTTT,CASSLRGESTGNTIYF